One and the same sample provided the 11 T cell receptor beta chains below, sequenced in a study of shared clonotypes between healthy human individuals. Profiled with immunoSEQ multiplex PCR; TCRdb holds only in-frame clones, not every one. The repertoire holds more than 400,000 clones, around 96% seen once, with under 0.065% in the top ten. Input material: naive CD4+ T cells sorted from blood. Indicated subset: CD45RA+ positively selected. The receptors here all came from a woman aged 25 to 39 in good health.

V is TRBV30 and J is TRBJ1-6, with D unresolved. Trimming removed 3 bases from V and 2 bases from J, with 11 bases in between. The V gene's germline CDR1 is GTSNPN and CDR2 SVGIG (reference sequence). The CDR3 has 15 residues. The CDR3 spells CAWRISSPYNSPLHF. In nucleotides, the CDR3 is TGTGCCTGGAGGATTTCCTCACCCTATAATTCACCCCTCCACTTT.

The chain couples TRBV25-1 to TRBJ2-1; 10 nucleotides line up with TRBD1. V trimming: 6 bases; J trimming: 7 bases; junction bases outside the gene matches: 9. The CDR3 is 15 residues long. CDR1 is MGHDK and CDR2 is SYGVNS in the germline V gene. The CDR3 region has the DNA TGTGCCAGCAGCCCGGGACAGGGGCCTCAAAATGAGCAGTTCTTC. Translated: CASSPGQGPQNEQFF.

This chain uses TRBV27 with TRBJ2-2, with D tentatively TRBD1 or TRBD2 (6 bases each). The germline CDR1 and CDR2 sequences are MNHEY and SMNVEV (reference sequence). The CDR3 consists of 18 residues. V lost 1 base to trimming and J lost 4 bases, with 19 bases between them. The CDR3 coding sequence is TGTGCCAGCAGTTTATATTCGGGGAAAGGGGGGAGCACCGGGGAGCTGTTTTTT. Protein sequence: CASSLYSGKGGSTGELFF.

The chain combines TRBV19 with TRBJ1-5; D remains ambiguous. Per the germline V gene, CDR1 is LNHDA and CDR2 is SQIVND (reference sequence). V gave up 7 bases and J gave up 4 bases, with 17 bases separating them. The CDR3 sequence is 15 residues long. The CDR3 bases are TGTGCCAGTATATCGACCATGGGGTTAAATCAGCCCCAGCATTTT. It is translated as CASISTMGLNQPQHF.

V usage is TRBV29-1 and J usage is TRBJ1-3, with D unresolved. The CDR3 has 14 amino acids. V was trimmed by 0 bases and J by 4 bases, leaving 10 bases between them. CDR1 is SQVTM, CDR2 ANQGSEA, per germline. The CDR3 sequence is CSVEDPQAGNTIYF. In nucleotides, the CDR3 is TGCAGCGTTGAAGATCCCCAGGCGGGAAACACCATATATTTT.

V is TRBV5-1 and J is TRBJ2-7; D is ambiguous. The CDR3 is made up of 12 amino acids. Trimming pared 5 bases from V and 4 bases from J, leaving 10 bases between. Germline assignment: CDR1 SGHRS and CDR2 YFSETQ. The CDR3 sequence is CASSQSTYEQYF. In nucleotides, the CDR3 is TGCGCCAGCAGTCAGTCCACGTACGAGCAGTACTTC.

The CDR3 reads CARGTSTHNEQFF. CDR3 nucleotides: TGTGCCAGGGGGACTAGCACACACAATGAGCAGTTCTTC. V usage is TRBV19 and J usage is TRBJ2-1; 9 bases map to TRBD2. J was trimmed by 5 bases and V by 9 bases; bases with no gene match: 5. Germline-derived CDR1 and CDR2 are LNHDA and SQIVND (reference sequence). The CDR3 is 13 residues long.

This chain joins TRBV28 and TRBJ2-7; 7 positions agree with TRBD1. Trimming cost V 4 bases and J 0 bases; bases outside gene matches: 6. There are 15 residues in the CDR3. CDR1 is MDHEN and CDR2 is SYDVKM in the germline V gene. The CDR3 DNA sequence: TGTGCCAGCAGTTCATCGACAGGGCCCTCCTACGAGCAGTACTTC. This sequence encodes CASSSSTGPSYEQYF.

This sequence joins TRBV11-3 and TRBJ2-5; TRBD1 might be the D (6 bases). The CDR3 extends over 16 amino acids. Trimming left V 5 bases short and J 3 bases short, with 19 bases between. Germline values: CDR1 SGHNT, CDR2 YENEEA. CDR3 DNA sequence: TGTGCCAGCAGCGACCGGGACACCGGGTCCGAAGAGACCCAGTACTTC. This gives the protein CASSDRDTGSEETQYF.

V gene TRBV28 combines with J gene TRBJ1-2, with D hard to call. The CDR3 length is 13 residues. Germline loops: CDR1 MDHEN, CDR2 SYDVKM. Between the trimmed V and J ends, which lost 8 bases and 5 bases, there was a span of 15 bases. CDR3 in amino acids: CASGVPTLYGYTF. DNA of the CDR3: TGTGCCAGCGGGGTCCCCACCCTTTATGGCTACACCTTC.

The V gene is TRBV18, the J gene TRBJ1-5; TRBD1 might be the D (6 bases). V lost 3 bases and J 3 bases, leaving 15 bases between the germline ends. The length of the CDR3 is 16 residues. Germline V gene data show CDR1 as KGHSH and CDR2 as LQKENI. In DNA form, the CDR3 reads TGTGCCAGCTCACCGGACAGAACCCTTTCCAATCAGCCCCAGCATTTT. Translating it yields CASSPDRTLSNQPQHF. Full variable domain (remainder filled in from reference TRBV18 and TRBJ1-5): NAGVMQNPRHLVRRRGQEARLRCSPMKGHSHVYWYRQLPEEGLKFMVYLQKENIIDESGMPKERFSAEFPKEGPSILRIQQVVRGDSAAYFCASSPDRTLSNQPQHFGDGTRLSIL.